The present TCR beta chain was sequenced within a study of control samples from healthy donors and cancer patients. The data were produced by immunoSEQ multiplex PCR, yet TCRdb's version contains in-frame clones alone and is incomplete. This sample has about 98,000 clones, with approximately 78% found just once. Germline V lookup: CDR1 MNHEY, CDR2 SVGAGI. The CDR3 sequence is 14 residues long. Between the trimmed V and J ends, which lost 2 bases and 1 base, there was a span of 6 bases. This rearrangement joins TRBV6-5 to TRBJ2-1; a possible D gene is TRBD1 (6 bases). Input material: blood. The origin of this receptor is a man between 60 and 75 years old in good health. The CDR3 DNA follows: TGTGCCAGCAGTTACGGACAGTCCTACAATGAGCAGTTCTTC. Protein: CASSYGQSYNEQFF.